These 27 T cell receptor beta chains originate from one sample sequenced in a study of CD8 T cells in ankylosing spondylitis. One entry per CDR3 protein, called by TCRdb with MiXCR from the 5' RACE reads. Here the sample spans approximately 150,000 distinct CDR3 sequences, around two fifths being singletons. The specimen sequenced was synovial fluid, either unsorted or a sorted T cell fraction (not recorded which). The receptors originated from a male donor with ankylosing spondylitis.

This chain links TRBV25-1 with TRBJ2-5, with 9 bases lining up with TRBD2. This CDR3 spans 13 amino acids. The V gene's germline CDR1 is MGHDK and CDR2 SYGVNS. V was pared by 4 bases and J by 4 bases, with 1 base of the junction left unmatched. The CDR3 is CASSVAGVETQYF. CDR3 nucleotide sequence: TGTGCCAGCAGTGTAGCGGGAGTAGAGACCCAGTACTTC.

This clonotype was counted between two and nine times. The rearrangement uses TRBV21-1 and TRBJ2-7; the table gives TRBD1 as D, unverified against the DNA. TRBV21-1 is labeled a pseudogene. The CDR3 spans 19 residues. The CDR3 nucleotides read TGTGCCAGCAGCAAATTGAGGACAGGGGGTAAATCCAGGGTCTACGAGCAGTACTTC. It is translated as CASSKLRTGGKSRVYEQYF.

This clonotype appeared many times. DNA of the CDR3: TGTGCCAGCAGCTGGACTAGCGGACATCCCTACGAGCAGTACTTC. Protein product: CASSWTSGHPYEQYF. The chain employs TRBV11-1 and TRBJ2-7; 10 bases fit TRBD2. Germline lookup yields CDR1 SGHAT and CDR2 FQDESV (reference sequence). The trim removed 4 bases at V and 2 bases at J, leaving 5 bases unmatched. The CDR3 has 15 residues.

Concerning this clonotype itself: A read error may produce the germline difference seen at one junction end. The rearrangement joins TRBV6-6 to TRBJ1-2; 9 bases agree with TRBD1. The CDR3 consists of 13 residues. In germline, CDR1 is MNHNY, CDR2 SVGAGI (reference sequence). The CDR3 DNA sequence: TGTGCCAGCAGTTACGACAGGGGGTACGGCTATACCTTC. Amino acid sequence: CASSYDRGYGYTF.

The CDR3 region is CASSYFSGNEKLFF. In DNA, the CDR3 is TGTGCCAGCAGTTACTTCTCGGGGAATGAAAAACTGTTTTTT. The J gene is TRBJ1-4, the V gene TRBV6-5; D gene unclear. V was clipped by 1 base and J by 5 bases, with 8 bases between them. CDR1 and CDR2 from the germline V gene are MNHEY and SVGAGI. This CDR3 is built from 14 residues.

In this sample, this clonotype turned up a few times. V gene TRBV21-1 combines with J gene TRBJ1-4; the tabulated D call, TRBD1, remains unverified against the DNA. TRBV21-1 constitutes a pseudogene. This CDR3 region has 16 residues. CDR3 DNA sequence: TGTGCCAGCGGGACAGACACATTAAAAACTAATGAAAAACTGTTTTTT. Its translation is CASGTDTLKTNEKLFF.

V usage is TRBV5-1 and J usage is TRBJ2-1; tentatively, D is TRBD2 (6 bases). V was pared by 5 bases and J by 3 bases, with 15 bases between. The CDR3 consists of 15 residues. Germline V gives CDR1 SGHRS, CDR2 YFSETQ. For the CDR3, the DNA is TGCGCCAGCAGTCCCCCGGGGGTAGGCTACAATGAGCAGTTCTTC. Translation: CASSPPGVGYNEQFF.

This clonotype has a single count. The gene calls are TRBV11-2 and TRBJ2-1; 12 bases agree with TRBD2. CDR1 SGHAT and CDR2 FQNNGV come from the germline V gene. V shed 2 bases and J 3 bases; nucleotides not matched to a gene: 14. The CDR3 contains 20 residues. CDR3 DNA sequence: TGTGCCAGCAGCTTACCCGCTCTAAGGCTAGCGGGGGGGCGCTACAATGAGCAGTTCTTC. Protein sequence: CASSLPALRLAGGRYNEQFF.

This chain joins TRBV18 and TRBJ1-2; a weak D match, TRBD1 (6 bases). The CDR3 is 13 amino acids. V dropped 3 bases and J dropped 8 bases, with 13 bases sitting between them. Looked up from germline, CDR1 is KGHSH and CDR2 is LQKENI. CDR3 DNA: TGTGCCAGCTCACCGATAACAGGGAACGGCTACACCTTC. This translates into CASSPITGNGYTF.

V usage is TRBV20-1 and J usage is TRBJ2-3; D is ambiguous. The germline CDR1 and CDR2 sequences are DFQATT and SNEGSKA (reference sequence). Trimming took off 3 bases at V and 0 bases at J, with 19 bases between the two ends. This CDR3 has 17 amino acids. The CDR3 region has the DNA TGCAGTGCTAGCGGTCCAAGGGCAGCGCCTAGCACAGATACGCAGTATTTT. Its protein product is CSASGPRAAPSTDTQYF.

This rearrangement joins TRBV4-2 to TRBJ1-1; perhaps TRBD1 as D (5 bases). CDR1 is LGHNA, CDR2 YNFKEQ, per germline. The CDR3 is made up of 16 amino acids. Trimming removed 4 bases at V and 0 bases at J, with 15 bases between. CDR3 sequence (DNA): TGTGCCAGCAGCCCCCTGCGACAGACGATGAACACTGAAGCTTTCTTT. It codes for CASSPLRQTMNTEAFF.

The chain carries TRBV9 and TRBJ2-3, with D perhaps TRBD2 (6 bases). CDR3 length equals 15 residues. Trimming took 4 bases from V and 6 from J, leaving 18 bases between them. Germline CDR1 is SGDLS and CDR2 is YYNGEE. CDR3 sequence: CASSSYRAGRDTQYF. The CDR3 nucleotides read TGTGCCAGCAGCTCCTATAGGGCGGGGAGGGATACGCAGTATTTT.

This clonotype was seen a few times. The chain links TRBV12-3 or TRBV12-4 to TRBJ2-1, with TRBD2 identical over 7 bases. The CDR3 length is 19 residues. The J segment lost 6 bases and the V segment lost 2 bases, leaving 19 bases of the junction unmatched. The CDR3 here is CASSLSPAKEAGSTNEQFF. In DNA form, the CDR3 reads TGTGCCAGCAGTTTAAGTCCCGCCAAAGAAGCGGGATCGACCAATGAGCAGTTCTTC.

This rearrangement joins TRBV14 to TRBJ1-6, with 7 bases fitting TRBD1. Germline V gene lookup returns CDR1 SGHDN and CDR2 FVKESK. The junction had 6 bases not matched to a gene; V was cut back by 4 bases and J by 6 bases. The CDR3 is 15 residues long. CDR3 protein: CASSPRDRTNSPLHF. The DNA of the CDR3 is TGTGCCAGCAGCCCCCGGGACAGAACTAATTCACCCCTCCACTTT.

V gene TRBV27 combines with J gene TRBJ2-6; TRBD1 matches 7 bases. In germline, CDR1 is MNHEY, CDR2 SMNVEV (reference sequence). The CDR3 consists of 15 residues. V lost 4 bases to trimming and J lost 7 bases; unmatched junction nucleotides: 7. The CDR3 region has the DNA TGTGCCAGCAGTTGGGGGACAGTTGGCGCCAACGTCCTGACTTTC. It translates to CASSWGTVGANVLTF.

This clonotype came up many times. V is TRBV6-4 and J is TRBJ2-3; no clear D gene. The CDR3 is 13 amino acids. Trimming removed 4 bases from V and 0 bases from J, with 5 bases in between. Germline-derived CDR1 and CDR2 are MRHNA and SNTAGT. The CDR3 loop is CASSVSSTDTQYF. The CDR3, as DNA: TGTGCCAGCAGTGTGTCCAGCACAGATACGCAGTATTTT.

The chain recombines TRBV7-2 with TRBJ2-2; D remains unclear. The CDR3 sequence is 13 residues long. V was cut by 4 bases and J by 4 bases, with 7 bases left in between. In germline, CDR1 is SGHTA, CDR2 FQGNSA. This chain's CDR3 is CASSSVGTGELFF. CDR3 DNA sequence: TGTGCCAGCAGCTCAGTCGGCACCGGGGAGCTGTTTTTT.

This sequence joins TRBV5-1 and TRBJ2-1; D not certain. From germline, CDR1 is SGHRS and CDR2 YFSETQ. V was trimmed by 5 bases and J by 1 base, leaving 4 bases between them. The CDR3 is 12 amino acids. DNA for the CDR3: TGCGCCAGCAGATCGTCCTACAATGAGCAGTTCTTC. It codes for CASRSSYNEQFF. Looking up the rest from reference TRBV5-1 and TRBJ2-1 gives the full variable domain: KAGVTQTPRYLIKTRGQQVTLSCSPISGHRSVSWYQQTPGQGLQFLFEYFSETQRNKGNFPGRFSGRQFSNSRSEMNVSTLELGDSALYLCASRSSYNEQFFGPGTRLTVL.

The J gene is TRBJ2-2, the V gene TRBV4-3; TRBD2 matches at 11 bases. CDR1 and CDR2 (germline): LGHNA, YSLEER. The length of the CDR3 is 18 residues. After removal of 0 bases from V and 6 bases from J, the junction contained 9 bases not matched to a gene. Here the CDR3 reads CASSQELLLAGEPGELFF. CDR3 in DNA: TGCGCCAGCAGCCAAGAGCTTTTACTAGCGGGAGAACCCGGGGAGCTGTTTTTT.

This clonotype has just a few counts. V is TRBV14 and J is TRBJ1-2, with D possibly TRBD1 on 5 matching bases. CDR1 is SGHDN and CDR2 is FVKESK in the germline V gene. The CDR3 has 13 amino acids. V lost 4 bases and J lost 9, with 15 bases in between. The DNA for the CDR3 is TGTGCCAGCAGCCCCGGGGGACTGATGAGCTACACCTTC. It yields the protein CASSPGGLMSYTF.

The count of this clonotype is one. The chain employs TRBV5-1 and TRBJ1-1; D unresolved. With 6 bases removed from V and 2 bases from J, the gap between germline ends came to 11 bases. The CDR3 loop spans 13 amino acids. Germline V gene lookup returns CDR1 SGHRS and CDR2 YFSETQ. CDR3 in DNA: TGCGCCAGCACGGCGGACTTAAACACTGAAGCTTTCTTT. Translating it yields CASTADLNTEAFF.

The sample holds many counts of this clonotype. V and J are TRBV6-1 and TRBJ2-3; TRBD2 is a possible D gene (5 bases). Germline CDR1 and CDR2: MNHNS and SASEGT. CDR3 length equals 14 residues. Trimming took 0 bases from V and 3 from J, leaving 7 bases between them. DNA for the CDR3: TGTGCCAGCAGTGAAGCGACGGGGACAGATACGCAGTATTTT. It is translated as CASSEATGTDTQYF.

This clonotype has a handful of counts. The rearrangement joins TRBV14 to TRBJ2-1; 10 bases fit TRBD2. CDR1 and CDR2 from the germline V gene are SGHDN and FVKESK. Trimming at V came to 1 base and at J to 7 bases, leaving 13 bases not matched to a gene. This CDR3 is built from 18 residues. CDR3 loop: CASSQAWASGSFGNEQFF. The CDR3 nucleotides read TGTGCCAGCAGCCAAGCTTGGGCTAGCGGGAGTTTTGGGAATGAGCAGTTCTTC.

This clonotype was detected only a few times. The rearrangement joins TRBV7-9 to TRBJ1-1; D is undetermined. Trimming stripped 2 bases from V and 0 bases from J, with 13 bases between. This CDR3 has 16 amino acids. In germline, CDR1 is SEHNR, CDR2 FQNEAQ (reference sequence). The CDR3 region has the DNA TGTGCCAGCAGCTTAATGCCCATCAGGATGAACACTGAAGCTTTCTTT. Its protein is CASSLMPIRMNTEAFF.

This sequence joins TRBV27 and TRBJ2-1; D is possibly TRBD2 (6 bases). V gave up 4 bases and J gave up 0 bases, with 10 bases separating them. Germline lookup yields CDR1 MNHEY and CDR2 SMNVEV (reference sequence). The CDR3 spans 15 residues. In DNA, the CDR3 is TGTGCCAGCAGTTATGCGGGACCCTCCTACAATGAGCAGTTCTTC. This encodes CASSYAGPSYNEQFF.

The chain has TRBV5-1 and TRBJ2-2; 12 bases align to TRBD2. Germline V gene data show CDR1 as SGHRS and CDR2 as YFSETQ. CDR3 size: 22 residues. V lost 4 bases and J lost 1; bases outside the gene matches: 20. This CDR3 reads CASSPLGLAGPIPQLNTGELFF. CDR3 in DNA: TGCGCCAGCAGCCCCTTAGGACTAGCGGGACCAATTCCCCAATTGAACACCGGGGAGCTGTTTTTT.

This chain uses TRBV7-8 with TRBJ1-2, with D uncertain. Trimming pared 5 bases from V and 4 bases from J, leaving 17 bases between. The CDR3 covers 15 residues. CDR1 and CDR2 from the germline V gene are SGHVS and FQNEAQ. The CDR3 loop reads CASSLDVPGGYGYTF. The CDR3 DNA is TGTGCCAGCAGCCTTGACGTTCCGGGCGGCTATGGCTACACCTTC.